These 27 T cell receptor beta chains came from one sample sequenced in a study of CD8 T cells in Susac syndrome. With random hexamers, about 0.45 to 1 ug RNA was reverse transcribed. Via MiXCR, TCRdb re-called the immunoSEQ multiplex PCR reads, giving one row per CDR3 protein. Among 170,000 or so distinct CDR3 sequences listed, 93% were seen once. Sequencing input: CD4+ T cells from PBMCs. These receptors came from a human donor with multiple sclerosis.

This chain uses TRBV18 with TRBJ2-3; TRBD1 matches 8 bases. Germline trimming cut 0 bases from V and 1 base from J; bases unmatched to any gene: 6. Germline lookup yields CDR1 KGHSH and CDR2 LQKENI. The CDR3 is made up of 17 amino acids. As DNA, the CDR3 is TGTGCCAGCTCACCACCGACGTCGACAGGGGGCACAGATACGCAGTATTTT. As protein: CASSPPTSTGGTDTQYF. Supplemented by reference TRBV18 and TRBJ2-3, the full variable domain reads NAGVMQNPRHLVRRRGQEARLRCSPMKGHSHVYWYRQLPEEGLKFMVYLQKENIIDESGMPKERFSAEFPKEGPSILRIQQVVRGDSAAYFCASSPPTSTGGTDTQYFGPGTRLTVL.

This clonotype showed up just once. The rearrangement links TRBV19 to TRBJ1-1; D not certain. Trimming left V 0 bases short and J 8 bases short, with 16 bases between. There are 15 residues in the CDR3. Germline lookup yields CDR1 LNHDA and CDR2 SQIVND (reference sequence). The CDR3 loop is CASSIDPGIGEEAFF. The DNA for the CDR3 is TGTGCCAGTAGTATAGATCCGGGGATTGGGGAAGAAGCTTTCTTT.

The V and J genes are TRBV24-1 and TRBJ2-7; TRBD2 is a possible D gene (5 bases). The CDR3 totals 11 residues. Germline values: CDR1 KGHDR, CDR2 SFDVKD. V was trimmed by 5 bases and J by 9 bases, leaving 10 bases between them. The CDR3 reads CATSAGFRQYF. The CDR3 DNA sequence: TGTGCCACCAGTGCGGGGTTTCGGCAGTACTTC.

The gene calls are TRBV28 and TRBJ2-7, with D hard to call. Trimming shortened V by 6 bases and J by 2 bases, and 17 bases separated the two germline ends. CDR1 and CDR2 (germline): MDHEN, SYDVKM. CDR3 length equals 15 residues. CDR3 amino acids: CASRTPSTTTYEQYF. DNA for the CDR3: TGTGCCAGCAGGACCCCTTCGACAACTACCTACGAGCAGTACTTC.

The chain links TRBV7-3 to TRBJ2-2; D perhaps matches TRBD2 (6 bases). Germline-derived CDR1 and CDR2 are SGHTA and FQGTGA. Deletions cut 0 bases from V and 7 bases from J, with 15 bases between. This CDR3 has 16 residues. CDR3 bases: TGTGCCAGCAGCTTAACGTGGGCTAGTAGCGGCGGGGAGCTGTTTTTT. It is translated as CASSLTWASSGGELFF. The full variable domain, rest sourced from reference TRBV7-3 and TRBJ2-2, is GAGVSQTPSNKVTEKGKYVELRCDPISGHTALYWYRQSLGQGPEFLIYFQGTGAADDSGLPNDRFFAVRPEGSVSTLKIQRTERGDSAVYLCASSLTWASSGGELFFGEGSRLTVL.

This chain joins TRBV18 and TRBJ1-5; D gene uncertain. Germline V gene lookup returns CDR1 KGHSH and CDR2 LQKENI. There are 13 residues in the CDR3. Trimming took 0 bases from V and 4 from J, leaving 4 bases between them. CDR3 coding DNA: TGTGCCAGCTCACCACCGGTAAATCAGCCCCAGCATTTT. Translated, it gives CASSPPVNQPQHF.

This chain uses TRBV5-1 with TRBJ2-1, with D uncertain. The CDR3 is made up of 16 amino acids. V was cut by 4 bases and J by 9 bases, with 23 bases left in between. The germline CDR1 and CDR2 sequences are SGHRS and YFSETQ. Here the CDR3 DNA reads TGCGCCAGCAGCCCGGACGCCCCCTCGGCGCCCGGTGAGCAGTTCTTC. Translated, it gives CASSPDAPSAPGEQFF.

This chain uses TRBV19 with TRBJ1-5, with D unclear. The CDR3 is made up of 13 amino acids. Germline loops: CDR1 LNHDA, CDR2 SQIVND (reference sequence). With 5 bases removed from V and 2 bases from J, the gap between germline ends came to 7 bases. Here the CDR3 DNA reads TGTGCCAGTAGTGTGCAGGGCAATCAGCCCCAGCATTTT. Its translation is CASSVQGNQPQHF.

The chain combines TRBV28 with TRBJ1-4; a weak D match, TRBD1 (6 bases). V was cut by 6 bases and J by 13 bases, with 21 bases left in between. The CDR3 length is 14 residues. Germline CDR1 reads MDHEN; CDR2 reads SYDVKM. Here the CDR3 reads CASRNSGYREGLFF. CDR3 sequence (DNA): TGTGCCAGCAGGAATTCCGGATACAGGGAGGGACTGTTTTTT.

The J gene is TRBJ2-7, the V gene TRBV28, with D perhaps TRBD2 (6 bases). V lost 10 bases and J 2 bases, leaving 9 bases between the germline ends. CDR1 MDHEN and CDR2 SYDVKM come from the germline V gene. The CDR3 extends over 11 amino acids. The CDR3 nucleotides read TGTGCCACCGGGACTGCCTACGAGCAGTACTTC. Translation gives CATGTAYEQYF.

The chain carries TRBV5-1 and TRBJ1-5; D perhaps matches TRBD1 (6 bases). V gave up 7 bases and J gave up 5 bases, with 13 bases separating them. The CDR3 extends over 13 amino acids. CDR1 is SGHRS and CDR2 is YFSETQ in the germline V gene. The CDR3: CASRRGGDQPQHF. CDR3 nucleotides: TGCGCCAGCCGAAGGGGGGGCGATCAGCCCCAGCATTTT. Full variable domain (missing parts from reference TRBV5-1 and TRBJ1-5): KAGVTQTPRYLIKTRGQQVTLSCSPISGHRSVSWYQQTPGQGLQFLFEYFSETQRNKGNFPGRFSGRQFSNSRSEMNVSTLELGDSALYLCASRRGGDQPQHFGDGTRLSIL.

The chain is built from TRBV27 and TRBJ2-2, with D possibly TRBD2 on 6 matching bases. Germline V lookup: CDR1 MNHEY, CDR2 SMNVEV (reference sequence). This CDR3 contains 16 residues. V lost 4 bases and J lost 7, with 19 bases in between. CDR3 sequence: CASSSIPGTGDGELFF. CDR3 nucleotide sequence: TGTGCCAGCAGTTCAATACCCGGGACTGGGGACGGGGAGCTGTTTTTT.

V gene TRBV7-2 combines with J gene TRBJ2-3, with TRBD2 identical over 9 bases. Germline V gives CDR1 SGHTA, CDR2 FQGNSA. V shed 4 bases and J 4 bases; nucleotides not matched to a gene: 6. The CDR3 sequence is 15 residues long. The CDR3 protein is CASSWRGGRADTQYF. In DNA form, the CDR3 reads TGTGCCAGCAGCTGGCGGGGGGGCAGGGCAGATACGCAGTATTTT.

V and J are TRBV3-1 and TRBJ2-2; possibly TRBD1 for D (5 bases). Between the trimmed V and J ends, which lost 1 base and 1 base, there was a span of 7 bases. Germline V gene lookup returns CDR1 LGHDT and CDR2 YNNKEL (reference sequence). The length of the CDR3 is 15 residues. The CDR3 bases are TGTGCCAGCAGCCAAGGGACACGGAACACCGGGGAGCTGTTTTTT. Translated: CASSQGTRNTGELFF. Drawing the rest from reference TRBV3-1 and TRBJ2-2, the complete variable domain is DTAVSQTPKYLVTQMGNDKSIKCEQNLGHDTMYWYKQDSKKFLKIMFSYNNKELIINETVPNRFSPKSPDKAHLNLHINSLELGDSAVYFCASSQGTRNTGELFFGEGSRLTVL.

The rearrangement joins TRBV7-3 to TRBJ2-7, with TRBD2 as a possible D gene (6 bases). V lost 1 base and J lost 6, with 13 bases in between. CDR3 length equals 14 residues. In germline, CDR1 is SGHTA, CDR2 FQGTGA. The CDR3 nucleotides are TGTGCCAGCAGCTTAAAAACGGGAGACCCCGAGCAGTACTTC. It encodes CASSLKTGDPEQYF.

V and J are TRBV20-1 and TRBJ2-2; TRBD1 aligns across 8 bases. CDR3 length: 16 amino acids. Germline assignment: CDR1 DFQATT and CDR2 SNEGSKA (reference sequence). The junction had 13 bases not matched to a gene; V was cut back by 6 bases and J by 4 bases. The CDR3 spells CSAATQGAPGTGELFF. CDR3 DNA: TGCAGTGCCGCCACCCAGGGGGCGCCGGGCACCGGGGAGCTGTTTTTT.

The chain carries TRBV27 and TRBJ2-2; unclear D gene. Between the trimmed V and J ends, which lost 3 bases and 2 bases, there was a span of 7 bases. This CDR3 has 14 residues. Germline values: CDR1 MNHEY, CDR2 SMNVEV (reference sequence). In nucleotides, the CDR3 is TGTGCCAGCAGTTTCGGTCGAAACACCGGGGAGCTGTTTTTT. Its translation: CASSFGRNTGELFF.

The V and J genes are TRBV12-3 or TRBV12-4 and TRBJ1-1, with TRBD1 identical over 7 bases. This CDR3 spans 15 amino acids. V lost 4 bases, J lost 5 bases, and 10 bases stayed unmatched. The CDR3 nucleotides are TGTGCCAGCAGTTCCCTTGGGACAGCTGGGACTGAAGCTTTCTTT. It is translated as CASSSLGTAGTEAFF.

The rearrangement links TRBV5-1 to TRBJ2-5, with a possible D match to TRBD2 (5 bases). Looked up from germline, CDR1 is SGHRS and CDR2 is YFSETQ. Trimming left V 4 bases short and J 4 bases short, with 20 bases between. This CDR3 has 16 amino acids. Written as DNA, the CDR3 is TGCGCCAGCAGCGGAACTGTTTCGGGGTCGGGAGAGACCCAGTACTTC. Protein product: CASSGTVSGSGETQYF.

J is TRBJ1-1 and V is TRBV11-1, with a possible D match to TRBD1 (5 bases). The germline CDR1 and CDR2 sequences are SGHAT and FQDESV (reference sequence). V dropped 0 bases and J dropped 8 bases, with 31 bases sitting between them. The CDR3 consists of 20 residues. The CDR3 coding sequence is TGTGCCAGCAGCTTAGCGGGGACTGGGACCTCATTTGTGGGTTGGAGAGAAGCTTTCTTT. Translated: CASSLAGTGTSFVGWREAFF.

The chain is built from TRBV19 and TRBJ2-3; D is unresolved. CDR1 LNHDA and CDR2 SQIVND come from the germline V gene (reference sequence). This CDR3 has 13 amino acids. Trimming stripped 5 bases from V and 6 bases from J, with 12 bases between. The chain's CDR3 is CASSLQAGDTQYF. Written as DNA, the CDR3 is TGTGCCAGTAGTCTTCAGGCTGGGGATACGCAGTATTTT.

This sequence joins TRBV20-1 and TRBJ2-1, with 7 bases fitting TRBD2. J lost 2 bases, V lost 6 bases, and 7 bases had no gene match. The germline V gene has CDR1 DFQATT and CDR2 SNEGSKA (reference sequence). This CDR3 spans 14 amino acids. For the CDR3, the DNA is TGCAGTGCCAGAAAAGCGGGGCCCTACAATGAGCAGTTCTTC. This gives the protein CSARKAGPYNEQFF.

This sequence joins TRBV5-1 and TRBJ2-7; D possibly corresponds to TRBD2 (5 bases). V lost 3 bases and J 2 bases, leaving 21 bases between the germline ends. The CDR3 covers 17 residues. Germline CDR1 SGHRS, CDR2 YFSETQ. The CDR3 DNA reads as TGCGCCAGCAGCTCCCGGACCGTCCCCGCCGGGACCTACGAGCAGTACTTC. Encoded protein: CASSSRTVPAGTYEQYF. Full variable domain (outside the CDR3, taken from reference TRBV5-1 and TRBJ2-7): KAGVTQTPRYLIKTRGQQVTLSCSPISGHRSVSWYQQTPGQGLQFLFEYFSETQRNKGNFPGRFSGRQFSNSRSEMNVSTLELGDSALYLCASSSRTVPAGTYEQYFGPGTRLTVT.

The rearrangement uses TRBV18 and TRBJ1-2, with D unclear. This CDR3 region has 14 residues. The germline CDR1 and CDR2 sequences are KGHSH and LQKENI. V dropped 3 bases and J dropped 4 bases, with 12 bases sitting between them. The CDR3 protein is CASSPVAGTYGYTF. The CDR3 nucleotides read TGTGCCAGCTCACCGGTTGCGGGAACCTATGGCTACACCTTC.

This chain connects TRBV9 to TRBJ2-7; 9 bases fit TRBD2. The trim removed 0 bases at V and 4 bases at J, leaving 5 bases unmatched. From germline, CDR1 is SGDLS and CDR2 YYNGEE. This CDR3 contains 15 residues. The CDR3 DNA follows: TGTGCCAGCAGCGTAGAGGGTAGCGGGGGATACGAGCAGTACTTC. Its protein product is CASSVEGSGGYEQYF. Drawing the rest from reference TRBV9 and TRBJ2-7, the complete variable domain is DSGVTQTPKHLITATGQRVTLRCSPRSGDLSVYWYQQSLDQGLQFLIQYYNGEERAKGNILERFSAQQFPDLHSELNLSSLELGDSALYFCASSVEGSGGYEQYFGPGTRLTVT.

The CDR3 sequence: CASSRFVDRGVAGELFF. The CDR3, as DNA: TGTGCCAGCAGCCGTTTCGTTGACAGGGGGGTGGCCGGGGAGCTGTTTTTT. The chain joins TRBV7-2 to TRBJ2-2, with 9 positions matching TRBD1. This CDR3 has 17 amino acids. Germline V gene sequence: CDR1 SGHTA, CDR2 FQGNSA. After removal of 5 bases from V and 6 bases from J, the junction contained 13 bases not matched to a gene.

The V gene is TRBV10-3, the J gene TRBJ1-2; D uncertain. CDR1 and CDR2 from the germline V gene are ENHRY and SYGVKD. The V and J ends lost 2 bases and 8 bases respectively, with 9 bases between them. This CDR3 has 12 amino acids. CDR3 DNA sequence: TGTGCCATCAGTGAGGGGTCGGGAGGCTACACCTTC. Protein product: CAISEGSGGYTF.